A selection of T cell receptor beta chains follows, all from one sample in a study of control samples from healthy donors and cancer patients. Clones were sequenced by immunoSEQ multiplex PCR, and TCRdb holds only the in-frame ones, with some missing. This table has about 130,000 clones, over 75% appearing once. The sequenced sample was blood. The receptors derive from a man younger than 35 in good health. The CDR3 runs from the conserved cysteine through the conserved F or W. A D gene is named only where the DNA matches it firmly. Clone size, where shown, is once, few, many, or a class for clones that have expanded.

size	D	V	J	DNA	CDR3
.	.	TRBV19	TRBJ1-2	TGTGCCAGTATGGCGGGCGCGAGTGGCTACACCTTC	CASMAGASGYTF
.	.	TRBV2	TRBJ2-5	TGTGCCAGCAGCCGGAGACAGACACAAGAGACCCAGTACTTC	CASSRRQTQETQYF
.	.	TRBV6-4	TRBJ1-5	TGTGCCAGCAGTGAGATCGTGGGTAATCAGCCCCAGCATTTT	CASSEIVGNQPQHF
.	TRBD1	TRBV19	TRBJ2-5	TGTGCCAGTAGTCCACAGACGACAGGGGGAAGGGAGACCCAGTACTTC	CASSPQTTGGRETQYF
.	.	TRBV21-1	TRBJ2-1	TGTGCCAGCAGCAAAGATTCGGGTGCCCCCTACAATGAGCAGTTCTTC	CASSKDSGAPYNEQFF
.	.	TRBV19	TRBJ2-7	TGTGCCAGTATGGCCAGTACGGTGCAGTACTTC	CASMASTVQYF
.	.	TRBV2	TRBJ1-2	TGTGCCATCGGGGAGGGTGGAGACTACACCTTC	CAIGEGGDYTF
.	TRBD2	TRBV5-1	TRBJ2-7	TGCGCCAGCAGCTTGGCTCAGGGGTTTGTCGGGGGGGAAGCCTACGAGCAGTACTTC	CASSLAQGFVGGEAYEQYF
.	.	TRBV28	TRBJ1-2	TGTGCCAGCAGCATTACAGGGAACTATGGCTACACCTTC	CASSITGNYGYTF
many	TRBD1	TRBV6-1	TRBJ1-4	TGTGCCAGCAGTGAAGGGACAGGGTTTGAAAAACTGTTTTTT	CASSEGTGFEKLFF
.	.	TRBV28	TRBJ2-7	TGTGCCAGCACTACCGGGGACTACGAGCAGTACTTC	CASTTGDYEQYF
.	TRBD1	TRBV9	TRBJ1-6	TGTGCCAGCAGCGTTAGGACAGGGGGGAATCTACCCCTCCACTTT	CASSVRTGGNLPLHF
.	.	TRBV11-3	TRBJ1-1	TGTGCCAGCAGCTTGACGTGGAACACTGAAGCTTTCTTT	CASSLTWNTEAFF
.	TRBD2	TRBV10-3	TRBJ2-2	TGTGCCATCAGTGAGAGATCGGAGCGGGAAGGGTTAGGCACCGGGGAGCTGTTTTTT	CAISERSEREGLGTGELFF
.	.	TRBV28	TRBJ1-2	TGTGCCAGCAGTTTGGGGACGCTTAACTATGGCTACACCTTC	CASSLGTLNYGYTF
.	.	TRBV28	TRBJ2-3	TGTGCCACCACTTCCTTATTCCCAGATACGCAGTATTTT	CATTSLFPDTQYF
.	.	TRBV5-6	TRBJ1-1	TGTGCCAGCAGCTTGGGTCCGTCGTGGGGCACTGAAGCTTTCTTT	CASSLGPSWGTEAFF
.	TRBD2	TRBV5-1	TRBJ2-2	TGCGCCAGCAGCACCGGTAGCGGGGCCGGGGAGCTGTTTTTT	CASSTGSGAGELFF
.	.	TRBV19	TRBJ1-5	TGTGCCAGTACGGAGGGACGAAGCATCGCTCAGCCCCAGCATTTT	CASTEGRSIAQPQHF
once	TRBD1	TRBV10-3	TRBJ1-1	TGTGCCACCCTGGACAGGATGAACACTGAAGCTTTCTTT	CATLDRMNTEAFF
few	.	TRBV7-6	TRBJ1-5	TGTGCCAGCAGCTTAGTTTGGAATCAGCCCCAGCATTTT	CASSLVWNQPQHF
once	.	TRBV20-1	TRBJ1-2	TGCAGTGCTAGTTATTCAGGGGCCGACTATGGCTACACCTTC	CSASYSGADYGYTF
.	.	TRBV27	TRBJ1-1	TGTGCCAGCAGTAATTCCGGGACGGAGAACACTGAAGCTTTCTTT	CASSNSGTENTEAFF
.	TRBD2	TRBV7-6	TRBJ2-7	TGTGCCAGCAGCTTAGCTCCGGGGAGGGGAGGCCTTGAGGAGCAGTACTTC	CASSLAPGRGGLEEQYF
.	.	TRBV14	TRBJ2-1	TGTGCCAGCAGCCAATTCGGAGGGGGTTACAATGAGCAGTTCTTC	CASSQFGGGYNEQFF
once	TRBD1	TRBV7-9	TRBJ1-5	TGTGCCAGCAGCCTTGACAGGGTTGGGGATCAGCCCCAGCATTTT	CASSLDRVGDQPQHF
.	.	TRBV18	TRBJ2-5	TGTGCCAGCTCACTACGCCAAGAGACCCAGTACTTC	CASSLRQETQYF
.	TRBD1	TRBV7-6	TRBJ2-7	TGTGCCAGCAGCCGCCTGGGGACAGGAGAATACGAGCAGTACTTC	CASSRLGTGEYEQYF
.	.	TRBV4-3	TRBJ2-1	TGCGCCAGCAGCCAAGATTATTTGGGGGACAATGAGCAGTTCTTC	CASSQDYLGDNEQFF
.	TRBD1	TRBV11-3	TRBJ2-5	TGTGCCAGCAGCTCAAAAACCGGGACAGGACAAGAGACCCAGTACTTC	CASSSKTGTGQETQYF
.	.	TRBV11-3	TRBJ2-2	TGTGCCAGCAGCTTAAGCACCGGGGAGCTGTTTTTT	CASSLSTGELFF
.	.	TRBV27	TRBJ2-1	TGTGCCAGCAGTTCCTGGGACTCTGACAATGAGCAGTTCTTC	CASSSWDSDNEQFF
.	.	TRBV19	TRBJ2-3	TGTGCCAGTAGTATAGAGAAGCGGTACGGGACAGATACGCAGTATTTT	CASSIEKRYGTDTQYF
.	.	TRBV7-3	TRBJ1-1	TGTGCCAGCAGCTTATCGGGGGCAAGCACTGAAGCTTTCTTT	CASSLSGASTEAFF
once	.	TRBV10-3	TRBJ2-3	TGTGCCATCAGTTTCAGACTAGAAGATACGCAGTATTTT	CAISFRLEDTQYF
.	TRBD2	TRBV14	TRBJ2-1	TGTGCCAGCAGCCAAGGCCTAGCGGGGACCTCCTACAATGAGCAGTTCTTC	CASSQGLAGTSYNEQFF
.	TRBD1	TRBV6-1	TRBJ2-7	TGTGCCAGCAGTGGGGACAGGGTAGGAATCTCCTACGAGCAGTACTTC	CASSGDRVGISYEQYF
.	.	TRBV2	TRBJ1-2	TGTGCCACCACGGACAGAAACTATGGCTACACCTTC	CATTDRNYGYTF